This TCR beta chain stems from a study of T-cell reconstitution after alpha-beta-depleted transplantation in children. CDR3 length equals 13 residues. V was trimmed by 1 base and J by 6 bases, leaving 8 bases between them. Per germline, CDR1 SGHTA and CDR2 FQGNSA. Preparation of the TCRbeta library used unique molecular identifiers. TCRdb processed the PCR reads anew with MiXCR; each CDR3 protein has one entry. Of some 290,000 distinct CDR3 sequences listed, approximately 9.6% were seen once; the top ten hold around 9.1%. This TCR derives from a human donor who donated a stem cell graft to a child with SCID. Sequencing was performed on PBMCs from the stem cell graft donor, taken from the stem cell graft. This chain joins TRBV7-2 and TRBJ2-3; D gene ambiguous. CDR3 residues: CASSLGVDDTQYF. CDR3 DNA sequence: TGTGCCAGCAGCTTAGGGGTAGATGATACGCAGTATTTT.